This is a list of T cell receptor beta chains from one sample in a study of technical replicates of blood from a few donors. Using immunoSEQ multiplex PCR, the repertoire was profiled, and TCRdb retains in-frame clones only, with some absent. The data show approximately 97,000 clones, with 85% to 95% seen just once and roughly 0.3% held by the top ten. Sequencing was done on a sample of T cells isolated from PBMCs. These receptors were obtained from a human donor in good health. CDR3s include the opening cysteine and the closing phenylalanine or tryptophan. A D gene is named only where the DNA matches it firmly. Where a row states a size, it is once, few, many or the class of an expanded clone; other rows omit it.

V gene	D gene	clone size	J gene	CDR3 protein	CDR3 DNA
TRBV6-1	-	-	TRBJ1-5	CASSGTAWSDQPQHF	TGTGCCAGCAGTGGGACAGCCTGGAGCGATCAGCCCCAGCATTTT
TRBV27	-	-	TRBJ1-1	CASSLSGAGAEAFF	TGTGCCAGCAGTTTATCTGGTGCTGGGGCGGAAGCTTTCTTT
TRBV19	-	-	TRBJ2-1	CASSVSAGMNNEQFF	TGTGCCAGTAGTGTATCGGCGGGGATGAACAATGAGCAGTTCTTC
TRBV7-8	TRBD1	-	TRBJ1-2	CASSLGLQGAVYGYTF	TGTGCCAGCAGCTTAGGTCTACAGGGGGCAGTCTATGGCTACACCTTC
TRBV7-9	TRBD2	-	TRBJ2-7	CASSLLAGGTSYEQYF	TGTGCCAGCAGCTTGCTAGCGGGAGGGACCTCCTACGAGCAGTACTTC
TRBV9	-	once	TRBJ1-5	CASSVAGVGQPQHF	TGTGCCAGCAGCGTAGCCGGGGTTGGTCAGCCCCAGCATTTT
TRBV4-3	-	-	TRBJ2-2	CASSPPRGSNTGELFF	TGCGCCAGCAGCCCTCCCCGCGGGTCGAACACCGGGGAGCTGTTTTTT
TRBV6-1	-	-	TRBJ2-7	CASSVSPGDYEQYF	TGTGCCAGCAGCGTCTCACCGGGGGACTACGAGCAGTACTTC
TRBV29-1	TRBD2	once	TRBJ2-3	CSPRLAGSPDTQYF	TGCAGCCCGAGACTAGCGGGGAGCCCAGATACGCAGTATTTT
TRBV7-9	-	-	TRBJ2-7	CASSLAGATYEQYF	TGTGCCAGCAGCTTAGCGGGAGCTACCTACGAGCAGTACTTC
TRBV5-1	-	-	TRBJ1-2	CASSLGGYGYTF	TGCGCCAGCAGCTTGGGCGGCTATGGCTACACCTTC
TRBV14	TRBD2	once	TRBJ2-7	CASSYSAGGYEQYF	TGTGCCAGCAGCTATAGCGCGGGAGGCTACGAGCAGTACTTC
TRBV6-1	-	-	TRBJ1-1	CASTSRIGVWTEAFF	TGTGCCAGCACTTCAAGGATCGGGGTTTGGACTGAAGCTTTCTTT
TRBV5-8	TRBD1	-	TRBJ2-1	CASSSSRDRAGSAEQFF	TGTGCCAGCAGCTCGTCCCGGGACAGGGCCGGGAGCGCTGAGCAGTTCTTC
TRBV27	TRBD1	-	TRBJ2-2	CARVLQGAGELFF	TGTGCCAGGGTTCTACAGGGGGCCGGGGAGCTGTTTTTT
TRBV19	TRBD2	-	TRBJ2-1	CASGVIAGAYNEQFF	TGTGCCAGTGGGGTCATAGCGGGAGCCTACAATGAGCAGTTCTTC
TRBV6-5	TRBD1	-	TRBJ2-3	CASCGQGQGVNTQYF	TGTGCCAGCTGCGGGCAGGGACAGGGGGTAAATACGCAGTATTTT
TRBV5-1	-	-	TRBJ2-5	CASSLGDTQETQYF	TGCGCCAGCAGCTTGGGGGACACCCAAGAGACCCAGTACTTC
TRBV5-4	-	-	TRBJ1-3	CASSSDFGNTIYF	TGTGCCAGCAGCTCCGACTTCGGAAACACCATATATTTT
TRBV7-2	-	-	TRBJ2-1	CASSLAGSNEQFF	TGTGCCAGCAGCTTAGCGGGGAGTAATGAGCAGTTCTTC
TRBV4-1	TRBD1	-	TRBJ2-7	CASSHTPTGTAYEQYF	TGCGCCAGCAGCCATACGCCAACCGGGACAGCATACGAGCAGTACTTC
TRBV10-3	-	-	TRBJ1-1	CAISELGRSGTEAFF	TGTGCCATCAGTGAATTGGGGAGATCGGGCACTGAAGCTTTCTTT
TRBV28	TRBD1	-	TRBJ2-7	CASSYPTGGYEQYF	TGTGCCAGCAGCTACCCTACAGGGGGCTACGAGCAGTACTTC
TRBV7-8	TRBD1	-	TRBJ2-1	CASSFSGTAYNEQFF	TGTGCCAGCAGCTTTTCCGGGACAGCCTACAATGAGCAGTTCTTC
TRBV5-1	-	-	TRBJ2-1	CASSLVSYEQFF	TGCGCCAGCAGCTTGGTCTCTTATGAGCAGTTCTTC
TRBV7-9	-	-	TRBJ2-2	CASSLGALATNTGELFF	TGTGCCAGCAGCTTAGGTGCTCTAGCGACGAACACCGGGGAGCTGTTTTTT
TRBV2	TRBD1	-	TRBJ2-3	CASRDRNTDTQYF	TGTGCCAGCCGGGACAGAAATACAGATACGCAGTATTTT
TRBV10-3	-	-	TRBJ2-4	CAISSGGVAKNIQYF	TGTGCCATCAGCTCCGGGGGAGTAGCCAAAAACATTCAGTACTTC
TRBV27	-	-	TRBJ1-1	CASMLNKAGWEAFF	TGTGCCAGCATGCTAAATAAGGCAGGGTGGGAAGCTTTCTTT
TRBV7-3	TRBD1	once	TRBJ1-4	CASSLNGPGQGNEKLFF	TGTGCCAGCAGCTTAAATGGCCCGGGACAGGGGAATGAAAAACTGTTTTTT
TRBV19	-	-	TRBJ2-7	CASNAGQHHSYEQYF	TGTGCCAGTAATGCGGGGCAGCATCACTCCTACGAGCAGTACTTC
TRBV9	TRBD1	-	TRBJ1-3	CASSSTGASNTIYF	TGTGCCAGCAGCTCGACAGGGGCTAGTAACACCATATATTTT